The table lists the clone carrying this T cell receptor (beta chain) with many counts. The antigen is unknown. The sample is drawn from a study of neurological immune-mediated disorders. The time point was: longitudinal time-point 1 (baseline). For the unsorted libraries, 2 million PBMCs stored at -80 C served as input. A 10-nucleotide random UMI tagged transcripts in template-switch 5'RACE cDNA synthesis. TCRdb ran MiXCR on the 5' RACE reads and lists one entry per CDR3 protein. The sample has around 60,000 distinct CDR3 sequences, about 10% seen once. Trimming took 0 bases from V and 3 from J, leaving 6 bases between them. The CDR3 runs to 13 residues. Germline CDR1 reads DFQATT; CDR2 reads SNEGSKA (reference sequence). Study-level findings and limits: The study found no CDR3 amino acid sequences shared by expanded clones across subjects, suggesting private repertoires in all groups. Healthy controls had more TCR clonal expansion than multiple sclerosis, which showed the least, whereas HTLV-1-associated myelopathy showed the most.

Sequences were obtained from PBMCs. The sequence was collected from a male donor with HTLV-1-associated myelopathy (HAM/TSP). The rearrangement joins TRBV20-1 to TRBJ1-5; possibly TRBD1 for D (5 bases). This CDR3 reads CSAREGVNQPQHF. The CDR3 coding sequence is TGCAGTGCTAGAGAGGGGGTCAATCAGCCCCAGCATTTT.